Included here is one T cell receptor beta chain sequence, with context. As yet, its antigen is unknown. One end of the junction does not line up with germline, which may come from a read error. Profiling relied on immunoSEQ multiplex PCR, and the TCRdb table lists in-frame clones only, not all of them. The sample holds 5,900 or so clones, around 71% seen once. This entry is derived from a study of CD8 T cell repertoires and HIV-1 epitope variants. Germline CDR1 is MRHNA and CDR2 is SNTAGT. This CDR3 region has 15 residues. Material for sequencing was cultured CD8+ T cells derived from PBMCs. This sequence joins TRBV6-4 and TRBJ2-1, with 12 positions matching TRBD2. This TCR derives from a male donor with HIV. The CDR3 DNA is TGTGCCAGCAGTGACTCGACTAGCGGGAGCAATGGGCAGTTCTTC. Translating gives CASSDSTSGSNGQFF.